A selection of T cell receptor beta chains follows, all from one sample in a study of beta chain features in type 1 diabetes. The data were produced by immunoSEQ multiplex PCR, yet TCRdb's version contains in-frame clones alone and is incomplete. The profile shows 970,000 or so clones, 17% of them singletons. The sequenced material came from naive CD4+ T cells from blood. These receptors originate from a woman aged 18-29 years in good health. The CDR3 runs from the conserved cysteine through the conserved F or W. Each record gives: D gene, J gene, V gene, clone size, CDR3 length, CDR3 DNA, CDR3 protein. A D gene is named only where the DNA matches it firmly. Size is omitted from some rows. Given values are once, few, many or a class for expanded clones.

>TRBD2|TRBJ2-1|TRBV6-6|.|15
TGTGCCAGCAGTTACCCGGGGGGGGCTGACAATGAGCAGTTCTTC
CASSYPGGADNEQFF
>TRBD1|TRBJ2-6|TRBV5-1|few|17
TGCGCCAGCAAAGGGGGCGCTGGGCTCTCTGGGGCCAACGTCCTGACTTTC
CASKGGAGLSGANVLTF
>.|TRBJ1-1|TRBV5-4|few|15
TGTGCCAGCAGCATAGAGACAGTGACGAACACTGAAGCTTTCTTT
CASSIETVTNTEAFF
>.|TRBJ1-1|TRBV7-9|few|15
TGTGCCAGCAGCTTAGAAGTGGGGCGGAACACTGAAGCTTTCTTT
CASSLEVGRNTEAFF
>.|TRBJ1-2|TRBV6-6|few|16
TGTGCCAGCAGTTACTCGGCGACAGTAGCTAACTATGGCTACACCTTC
CASSYSATVANYGYTF
>TRBD1|TRBJ1-3|TRBV28|.|14
TGTGCCAGCAGTAACAGGGGTTCGGGAAACACCATATATTTT
CASSNRGSGNTIYF
>.|TRBJ2-7|TRBV7-6|few|15
TGTGCCAGCAGCTCAGGCCCGGGCGGGGATTACGAGCAGTACTTC
CASSSGPGGDYEQYF
>.|TRBJ2-5|TRBV27|.|14
TGTGCCAGCAGTTTGCAGGGGTACGCAGAGACCCAGTACTTC
CASSLQGYAETQYF
>.|TRBJ2-3|TRBV5-4|.|13
TGTGCCAGCAGCTTCGACGGCACAGATACGCAGTATTTT
CASSFDGTDTQYF
>.|TRBJ2-1|TRBV5-6|.|12
TGTGCCAGCAGCTTGATTGTGAGTGAGCAGTTCTTC
CASSLIVSEQFF
>.|TRBJ2-6|TRBV7-9|.|17
TGTGCCAGCAGCTTAGTTTCTTCAGGGACTGGGGCCAACGTCCTGACTTTC
CASSLVSSGTGANVLTF
>.|TRBJ1-1|TRBV28|.|13
TGTGCCAGCAGTTTGCGGTTGGGCACTGAAGCTTTCTTT
CASSLRLGTEAFF
>.|TRBJ1-1|TRBV4-3|few|15
TGCGCCAGCAGCCAAGCGAGGGATCGGGTCACTGAAGCTTTCTTT
CASSQARDRVTEAFF
>.|TRBJ2-7|TRBV6-5|.|14
TGTGCCAGCACCGACCTGGCCCCCAATGGGGAGCAGTACTTC
CASTDLAPNGEQYF
>.|TRBJ2-1|TRBV15|.|14
TGTGCCACCAGCAGAGACCCGGAGGGAGGTGAGCAGTTCTTC
CATSRDPEGGEQFF
>.|TRBJ2-3|TRBV6-6|.|15
TGTGCCAGCAGTTACAGGGACCTGAGCACAGATACGCAGTATTTT
CASSYRDLSTDTQYF
>.|TRBJ1-2|TRBV7-3|.|13
TGTGCCAGCAGCGCTGACAGACCTTATGGCTACACCTTC
CASSADRPYGYTF
>TRBD1|TRBJ1-2|TRBV7-2|few|13
TGTGCCAGCAGCCCCCGGGACAGGAATGGCTACACCTTC
CASSPRDRNGYTF